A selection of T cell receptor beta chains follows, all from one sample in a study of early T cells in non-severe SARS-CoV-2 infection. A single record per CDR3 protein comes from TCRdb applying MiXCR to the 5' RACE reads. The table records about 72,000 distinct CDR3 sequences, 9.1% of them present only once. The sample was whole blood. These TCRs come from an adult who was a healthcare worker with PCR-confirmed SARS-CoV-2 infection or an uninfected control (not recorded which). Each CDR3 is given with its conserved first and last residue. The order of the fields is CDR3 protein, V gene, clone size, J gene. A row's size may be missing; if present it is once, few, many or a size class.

CDR3: CASSVSTDTQYF
V: TRBV9
size: many
J: TRBJ2-3

CDR3: CAWSRGTNTEAFF
V: TRBV30
size: few
J: TRBJ1-1

CDR3: CASSLEVGYPNTGELFF
V: TRBV7-9
size: .
J: TRBJ2-2

CDR3: CASSLGGSGNQETQYF
V: TRBV28
size: .
J: TRBJ2-5

CDR3: CSARLTSGRTGNEQFF
V: TRBV20-1
size: .
J: TRBJ2-1

CDR3: CASSFGDRFYEQYF
V: TRBV28
size: .
J: TRBJ2-7

CDR3: CASRSGDEQYF
V: TRBV10-1
size: many
J: TRBJ2-7

CDR3: CASSPQGFAYEQYF
V: TRBV19
size: .
J: TRBJ2-7

CDR3: CASSSRQGDLRQHF
V: TRBV7-6
size: many
J: TRBJ1-5

CDR3: CSADRGKDTEAFF
V: TRBV20-1
size: many
J: TRBJ1-1

CDR3: CSARVIDRSSYNSPLHF
V: TRBV20-1
size: many
J: TRBJ1-6

CDR3: CASSPRNSYEQYF
V: TRBV27
size: many
J: TRBJ2-7

CDR3: CSVVLEEGNQPQHF
V: TRBV29-1
size: many
J: TRBJ1-5

CDR3: CASSPGGRTHTQYF
V: TRBV18
size: many
J: TRBJ2-3

CDR3: CASTLWGPDTQYF
V: TRBV2
size: .
J: TRBJ2-3

CDR3: CASSSGTSGYEQYF
V: TRBV7-8
size: many
J: TRBJ2-7

CDR3: CASSTGLASYNEQFF
V: TRBV19
size: many
J: TRBJ2-1

CDR3: CSVEDLPTGAVAYF
V: TRBV29-1
size: few
J: TRBJ2-5

CDR3: CSASVTTQNQPQHF
V: TRBV20-1
size: few
J: TRBJ1-5

CDR3: CASSLPLVAGGPYNEQFF
V: TRBV7-6
size: .
J: TRBJ2-1

CDR3: CASSLQGTNTEAFF
V: TRBV12-3/TRBV12-4
size: many
J: TRBJ1-1

CDR3: CSATGTRRQHNEQFF
V: TRBV20-1
size: many
J: TRBJ2-1